A selection of T cell receptor beta chains follows, all from one sample in a study of T cells in Graves' hyperthyroidism and ophthalmopathy. TCRdb re-called the multiplex PCR reads with MiXCR, one entry per CDR3 protein. The sample contains 530,000 or so distinct CDR3 sequences, 46% of which appear only once. The sequenced sample consisted of peripheral blood or thyroid tissue (not recorded which). The receptors originated from a woman between 18 and 29 years old with Graves' hyperthyroidism. Each CDR3 is given with its conserved first and last residue. D genes are given only for firm matches. Clone size is stated in some rows and not others, as once, few, many or a class when expanded.

D,J,V,size,length,DNA,CDR3
TRBD2,TRBJ2-7,TRBV20-1,-,15,TGCAGTGCTAGAGATTTAATAGCGGGAGACCACGAGCAGTACTTC,CSARDLIAGDHEQYF
TRBD2,TRBJ2-5,TRBV7-4,few,15,TGTGCCAGCAGCACGCGACTAGCGGGAGCAGAGACCCAGTACTTC,CASSTRLAGAETQYF
-,TRBJ1-6,TRBV7-9,-,15,TGTGCCAGCAGCTTGCCGGGAGACTCTCATTCACCCCTCCACTTT,CASSLPGDSHSPLHF
-,TRBJ2-5,TRBV11-2,many,16,TGTGCCAGCAGCCGGGAACGGGCCTTAGCGATTGAGACCCAGTACTTC,CASSRERALAIETQYF
TRBD2,TRBJ2-2,TRBV7-2,many,16,TGTGCCAGCAGCCCGGGACTAGCGGGAGCTCACGGGGAGCTGTTTTTT,CASSPGLAGAHGELFF
TRBD1,TRBJ1-1,TRBV7-2,-,16,TGCGCCAGCAGCCGGGGACAGGGGGTGGTTGACGCTGAAGCTTTCTTT,CASSRGQGVVDAEAFF
-,TRBJ2-4,TRBV20-1,-,14,TGCAGTGCTAGGTGGACATCTGGGGGAAACATTCAGTACTTC,CSARWTSGGNIQYF
TRBD1,TRBJ1-4,TRBV29-1,many,13,TGCAGCGTTGAAAACAGGGGCGGCGAAAAACTGTTTTTT,CSVENRGGEKLFF
-,TRBJ1-5,TRBV6-1,-,13,TGTGCCAGCAGTACCGGGCCCAGGGAGACCCAGCATTTT,CASSTGPRETQHF
-,TRBJ1-5,TRBV5-6,few,14,TGTGCCAGCAGCTTGGTTGGAGCGGGAGAGACCCAGCATTTT,CASSLVGAGETQHF
TRBD2,TRBJ2-7,TRBV11-2,-,16,TGTGCCAGCAGTATTACAGGGAGTAGCGGGATCTACGAGCAGTACTTC,CASSITGSSGIYEQYF
TRBD1,TRBJ1-4,TRBV6-4,-,15,TGTGCCAGCAGTGACTCAGGACAGGGATTCGAAAAACTGTTTTTT,CASSDSGQGFEKLFF
-,TRBJ1-4,TRBV29-1,many,10,TGCAGCGTTCGGGATGAAAAACTGTTTTTT,CSVRDEKLFF
-,TRBJ1-1,TRBV29-1,-,12,TGCAGCTTGGCATCAGGAGCGACTGAAGCTTTCTTT,CSLASGATEAFF
-,TRBJ1-5,TRBV4-1,-,15,TGCGCCAGCAGCCACGAGGCGGCTAGCAATCAGCCCCAGCATTTT,CASSHEAASNQPQHF
TRBD2,TRBJ2-5,TRBV2,many,13,TGTGCCAGCAGTACCGGACTAGCCGAGACCCAGTACTTC,CASSTGLAETQYF
-,TRBJ1-2,TRBV12-5,many,13,TGTGCTAGTGGTTTGGCCCAGTCGTATGGCTACACCTTC,CASGLAQSYGYTF
-,TRBJ2-7,TRBV18,-,14,TGTGCCAGCTCACCTTATAACAGGGAGGGCGAGCAGTACTTC,CASSPYNREGEQYF
-,TRBJ2-7,TRBV27,-,14,TGTGCCAGCAGTCCTGGGACGGTGTGGGGCGAGCAGTACTTC,CASSPGTVWGEQYF
-,TRBJ1-4,TRBV19,-,14,TGTGCCAGTAGTATAGCCGGGACGAATGAAAAACTGTTTTTT,CASSIAGTNEKLFF
TRBD1,TRBJ1-1,TRBV18,-,14,TGTGCCAGCTCACGGGACAGGGGGGAAACTGAAGCTTTCTTT,CASSRDRGETEAFF
-,TRBJ1-5,TRBV7-2,-,12,TGTGCCAGCAGCCTCCGGGGGGAGACCCAGCATTTT,CASSLRGETQHF
TRBD2,TRBJ2-5,TRBV20-1,once,19,TGCAGTGCGACCGCGGGGGCAGGACTAGCGATCCGCTACCAAGAGACCCAGTACTTC,CSATAGAGLAIRYQETQYF
-,TRBJ1-1,TRBV20-1,-,12,TGCAGTGCAGGGAGCGGGAACACTGAAGCTTTCTTT,CSAGSGNTEAFF
-,TRBJ2-7,TRBV6-5,many,12,TGTGCCAGCAGTTACAGAGGGGGCGAGCAGTACTTC,CASSYRGGEQYF
-,TRBJ2-2,TRBV4-3,many,14,TGCGCCAGCAGCCAAGTACCTTTTAACGGGGAGCTGTTTTTT,CASSQVPFNGELFF
TRBD2,TRBJ2-7,TRBV10-3,-,13,TGTGCTACCAGACTAGCGGCCGCCTACGAGCAGTACTTC,CATRLAAAYEQYF
TRBD1,TRBJ2-1,TRBV29-1,-,11,TGCAGCGTGGGAGACAGGGATGAGCAGTTCTTC,CSVGDRDEQFF
TRBD2,TRBJ2-7,TRBV7-9,-,17,TGCGCCAGCAGCCAGACCACGGGGACTAGCGGGAACTACGAGCAGTACTTC,CASSQTTGTSGNYEQYF
-,TRBJ2-5,TRBV2,-,14,TGTGCCAGCACCGAAAGGAGGGGACGGCCGACCCAGTACTTC,CASTERRGRPTQYF
TRBD1,TRBJ1-5,TRBV30,many,15,TGTGCCTGGCAAGCTACAGGGGGTCGCAATCAGCCCCAGCATTTT,CAWQATGGRNQPQHF
-,TRBJ1-1,TRBV25-1,many,13,TGTGCCAGCAGTGAATATGAGGGCACTGAAGCTTTCTTT,CASSEYEGTEAFF
TRBD2,TRBJ2-7,TRBV30,-,13,TGTGCCTGGAGTTTAGCGGGAGGGTCGCTAGGGTACTTC,CAWSLAGGSLGYF
-,TRBJ2-7,TRBV20-1,-,14,TGCAGTGCTAACTTAGTGTCGCTACCCTACGAGCAGTACTTC,CSANLVSLPYEQYF
TRBD1,TRBJ2-7,TRBV10-3,-,14,TGTGCCATCAGTAAAGACAGGGGACCCTACGAGCAGTACTTC,CAISKDRGPYEQYF
-,TRBJ1-5,TRBV29-1,-,15,TGCAGCGTTGGTACAGGGATCTACAGCAATCAGCCCCAGCATTTT,CSVGTGIYSNQPQHF
TRBD1,TRBJ1-6,TRBV20-1,-,13,TGCAGTGCTACAGGGACAGGGGAATCACCCCTCCACTTT,CSATGTGESPLHF
-,TRBJ1-1,TRBV19,few,15,TGTGCCAGTAGTGTTGGACCGAGTATGAACACTGAAGCTTTCTTT,CASSVGPSMNTEAFF
-,TRBJ2-1,TRBV24-1,few,16,TGTGCCACCAGTGGAAAGTTGGGAACTAGTTACAATGAGCAGTTCTTC,CATSGKLGTSYNEQFF